This T cell receptor (beta chain) was captured in a study of T cell responses to AZD1222 COVID-19 vaccine (dated by TCRdb to the early 2020s). Concerning the study at large: AZD1222 recipients given second doses at about 4 weeks or at about 12 weeks were pooled, since spike-specific TCR depth and breadth were not found to differ between the two schedules. TCR sequencing was performed for fewer than 250 trial participants, of whom some 200 were given two doses of AZD1222 and some 26 were given two doses of MenACWY control vaccine. Enrollment into the trials was organized by age into subgroups of 18-55, 56-69 and 70-plus years, and those subgroups contained roughly 140, 27 and 60 TCR-sequenced participants, respectively.

The sample's time point, from its label and the paper: baseline before first vaccination. Vaccinee samples came from UK trials COV001 and COV002, including a single-blind randomized controlled phase 2/3 trial of AZD1222 (ChAdOx1 nCoV-19) in healthy adults. For TCRbeta chain sequencing, PBMC samples from trial participants were taken at day 0 and at day 28 after the second dose. About this clone itself: Its antigen is unknown. Per-base quality was not reported, and no clone a single base away is much larger than it.

The CDR3 regions of human TCRbeta chains were subjected to immunosequencing. The original methods were these. TCRs in the repertoires were compared against a reference library of SARS-CoV-2-specific TCRs that had been generated with the MIRA antigen-specificity platform. Breadth was defined as the fraction of unique TCRs that were SARS-CoV-2-associated, and depth was defined as the fraction of total T cells that were SARS-CoV-2-associated. Using the MIRA data, each spike-specific TCR was assigned both to the spike region to which the TCR was reactive and to a CD4 or CD8 class. Log10-transformed breadth and depth values were compared by one-way ANOVA with Sidak's multiple comparisons tests. Drawn from immuneACCESS, this table holds only the in-frame rearrangements with V and J called that TCRdb kept. Clones are partly lost; checked studies trace under half to an unresolved V gene and leave the rest unexplained. V, J and clone size are those of that table, while D and trimming were read from the DNA. The sample data list about 130,000 clones, and around 84% of these were observed just once. Around 24% of the sample is held by the ten biggest clonotypes.

The paper's findings and limits, for the study overall: CD4 TCRs associated with the vaccine covered the entire spike protein, and the dominant responses were in regions 160-218 and 743-854. Reportedly, almost half of the unique spike-specific TCRs recognized epitopes lying outside the regions that are mutated in the B.1.351 and B.1.1.7 variants. Because no day 14 peak-response samples were available, the repertoires could be characterized only after the peak T cell response. The 56-69-year group was small, and its depth increase did not reach significance, likely because of low power. After two AZD1222 doses, both the breadth and the depth of spike-specific TCRs were significantly higher than at day 0 and than in MenACWY recipients. Participants were mostly white British and included more females than males, and it was suggested by the authors that clonal diversity may have been underestimated. Conclusions about previously exposed vaccinees are limited because only five to seven AZD1222 recipients were SARS-CoV-2 seropositive at baseline.

The CDR3 measures 18 amino acids from cysteine to phenylalanine. CDR3 DNA only is kept here, 54 bases in frame from base 1. Unmatched junction bases come to 11, with V trimmed by 1 base and J by 3 bases. CDR1 is given as MGHRA and CDR2 as YSYEKL, both from the germline V gene. The clonotype originates from an adult in good health. The sequenced sample was peripheral blood, obtained on day 0 of AZD1222 vaccination. The rearrangement combines TRBV4-1 with TRBJ2-7; TRBD2 lines up with 11 middle nucleotides. The CDR3: CASSQVEIAGGFNYEQYF. The sequence in DNA is TGCGCCAGCAGCCAAGTTGAGATAGCGGGGGGGTTCAACTACGAGCAGTACTTC.